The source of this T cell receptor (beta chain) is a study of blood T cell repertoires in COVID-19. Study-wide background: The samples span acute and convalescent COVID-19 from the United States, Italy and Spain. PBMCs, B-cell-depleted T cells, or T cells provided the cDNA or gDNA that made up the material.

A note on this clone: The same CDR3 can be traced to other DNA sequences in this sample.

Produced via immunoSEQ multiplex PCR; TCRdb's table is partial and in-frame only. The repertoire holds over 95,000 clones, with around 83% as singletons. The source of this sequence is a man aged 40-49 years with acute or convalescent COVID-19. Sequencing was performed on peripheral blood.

The CDR3 spells CASSTRGGYEQYF. The CDR3 coding sequence is TGTGCCAGCAGCACTCGGGGGGGCTACGAGCAGTACTTC. The chain joins TRBV12-3 or TRBV12-4 to TRBJ2-7, with 8 bases aligning to TRBD2. The junction had 4 bases not matched to a gene; V was cut back by 6 bases and J by 3 bases. The CDR3 consists of 13 residues.